Shown below are 22 T cell receptor beta chains from a single sample sequenced in a study of T cells after yellow fever vaccination. Via MiXCR, TCRdb re-called the 5' RACE reads, giving one row per CDR3 protein. The sample has 60,000 or so distinct CDR3 sequences, approximately 7% seen once; the top ten hold around 38%. Source: CD8+ T cells sorted from PBMCs, taken on the day of the first yellow fever vaccination. These receptors were collected from a man aged 18 to 30 who received the YFV17D yellow fever vaccine.

Relative to its sample, this clonotype is medium-sized. The V gene is TRBV5-1, the J gene TRBJ2-7; TRBD1 matches at 8 bases. In germline, CDR1 is SGHRS, CDR2 YFSETQ. The V gene end was trimmed by 0 bases and the J gene end by 3 bases; junction bases not matched to a gene: 5. This CDR3 comprises 15 residues. The DNA for the CDR3 is TGCGCCAGCAGCTTGGGTGGACAGGGCCACTACGAGCAGTACGTC. It codes for CASSLGGQGHYEQYV.

This clonotype came up many times. The chain combines TRBV5-6 with TRBJ1-5; unclear D gene. CDR1 and CDR2 (germline): SGHDT, YYEEEE. V lost 2 bases and J lost 4, with 7 bases in between. There are 13 residues in the CDR3. The CDR3 protein is CASSFRVNQPQHF. CDR3 nucleotide sequence: TGTGCCAGCAGCTTTAGAGTGAATCAGCCCCAGCATTTT.

The table lists this clonotype with many counts. The genes are TRBV19 and TRBJ2-1; 10 nucleotides line up with TRBD2. CDR3 length: 16 residues. Germline trimming cut 4 bases from V and 7 bases from J; bases unmatched to any gene: 10. Per the germline V gene, CDR1 is LNHDA and CDR2 is SQIVND (reference sequence). The CDR3 reads CASSRLLAGASNEQFF. The CDR3 region has the DNA TGTGCCAGTAGTAGACTTCTAGCGGGGGCCTCGAATGAGCAGTTCTTC.

This clonotype was detected ten times or more. The chain has TRBV5-1 and TRBJ2-5, with TRBD2 as a possible D gene (7 bases). V dropped 4 bases and J dropped 5 bases, with 15 bases sitting between them. CDR1 is SGHRS and CDR2 is YFSETQ in the germline V gene. This CDR3 is built from 14 residues. The CDR3 DNA sequence: TGCGCCAGCAGCGCGAAGGGGGGGCCGGAGACCCAGTACTTC. Translated: CASSAKGGPETQYF.

Ten or more counts support this clonotype. The chain is built from TRBV5-1 and TRBJ2-3; 8 bases match TRBD2. V trimming: 2 bases; J trimming: 4 bases; junction bases outside the gene matches: 3. CDR1 is SGHRS and CDR2 is YFSETQ in the germline V gene. CDR3 length: 14 residues. CDR3 in amino acids: CASSFVAGPDTQYF. The CDR3 DNA sequence: TGCGCCAGCAGCTTTGTAGCGGGGCCAGATACGCAGTATTTT.

This clonotype was seen at least ten times. V gene TRBV27 combines with J gene TRBJ2-3; the D is unclear. The germline gives CDR1 MNHEY, CDR2 SMNVEV (reference sequence). With 2 bases removed from V and 6 bases from J, the gap between germline ends came to 12 bases. CDR3 length: 14 amino acids. In nucleotides, the CDR3 is TGTGCCAGCAGTTTAGGCCTAGGTGGGGATACGCAGTATTTT. Protein sequence: CASSLGLGGDTQYF.

This clonotype was seen repeatedly, ten times or more. V usage is TRBV7-8 and J usage is TRBJ2-1; possible D gene TRBD2, 6 bases. Germline CDR1 and CDR2: SGHVS and FQNEAQ. This CDR3 comprises 12 residues. The V end lost 1 base, the J end lost 14 bases, and 12 bases lay between the germline ends. The CDR3 loop reads CASSLDGREEFF. The CDR3 nucleotides read TGTGCCAGCAGCTTAGACGGCAGGGAGGAGTTCTTC.

This clonotype occurred a few times. The CDR3 loop is CASSTQGNTEAFF. CDR3 coding DNA: TGTGCCAGCAGCACCCAGGGTAACACTGAAGCTTTCTTT. This chain joins TRBV7-8 and TRBJ1-1, with D possibly being TRBD1 (5 bases). The V gene's germline CDR1 is SGHVS and CDR2 FQNEAQ. This CDR3 has 13 amino acids. Trimming removed 5 bases from V and 2 bases from J, with 9 bases in between.

The table lists this clonotype with many counts. The genes are TRBV12-3 or TRBV12-4 and TRBJ2-3; either TRBD1 or TRBD2 may supply D (6 bases each). The CDR3 contains 14 residues. Trimming cost V 9 bases and J 4 bases, with 17 bases left between them. The CDR3 here is CASPPGAHPDTQYF. In nucleotides, the CDR3 is TGTGCCAGTCCGCCGGGGGCACACCCAGATACGCAGTATTTT.

This clonotype was seen repeatedly, ten times or more. The chain uses TRBV4-3 and TRBJ2-5, with D possibly matching TRBD1 (7 bases). V was pared by 1 base and J by 2 bases, with 11 bases between. This CDR3 is 15 amino acids long. The germline gives CDR1 LGHNA, CDR2 YSLEER. CDR3: CASSQVGGQQETQYF. DNA of the CDR3: TGCGCCAGCAGCCAAGTGGGGGGACAGCAAGAGACCCAGTACTTC.

Many counts were recorded for this clonotype. The chain is built from TRBV4-1 and TRBJ1-5; a weak D match, TRBD1 (6 bases). The V gene's germline CDR1 is MGHRA and CDR2 YSYEKL. V was clipped by 1 base and J by 11 bases, with 24 bases between them. The CDR3 is made up of 17 amino acids. The CDR3 sequence: CASSQVSGFRGKVAQHF. CDR3 bases: TGCGCCAGCAGCCAAGTGTCGGGGTTTAGGGGGAAGGTGGCCCAGCATTTT.

This clonotype came up many times. This rearrangement joins TRBV7-3 to TRBJ1-5; 8 nucleotides align to TRBD1. This CDR3 is 18 amino acids long. Per the germline V gene, CDR1 is SGHTA and CDR2 is FQGTGA. Germline trimming cut 1 base from V and 2 bases from J; bases unmatched to any gene: 10. The CDR3 DNA reads as TGTGCCAGCAGCTTAATGGTCGTCTGGGGACAGGGCAATCAGCCCCAGCATTTT. This sequence encodes CASSLMVVWGQGNQPQHF.

This clonotype appeared many times. The CDR3 DNA is TGTGCCAGCAGTTTACCGGGACAACGAAACAATGAGCAGTTCTTC. This sequence encodes CASSLPGQRNNEQFF. This chain uses TRBV7-9 with TRBJ2-1, with D perhaps TRBD1 (6 bases). Trimming shortened V by 6 bases and J by 5 bases, and 17 bases separated the two germline ends. CDR1 is SEHNR, CDR2 FQNEAQ, per germline (reference sequence). The CDR3 contains 15 residues.

This clonotype has at least ten counts. The rearrangement joins TRBV7-9 to TRBJ1-4; no reliable D call. This CDR3 contains 13 residues. The V end lost 7 bases, the J end lost 0 bases, and 6 bases lay between the germline ends. Looked up from germline, CDR1 is SEHNR and CDR2 is FQNEAQ (reference sequence). CDR3 loop: CASNGATNEKLFF. DNA for the CDR3: TGTGCCAGCAATGGGGCAACTAATGAAAAACTGTTTTTT.

This clonotype showed up just a few times. The chain joins TRBV7-9 to TRBJ2-7, with 7 bases fitting TRBD1. Germline V gene data show CDR1 as SEHNR and CDR2 as FQNEAQ (reference sequence). This CDR3 is built from 13 residues. V dropped 5 bases and J dropped 7; count of bases not matched to a gene: 8. The CDR3 DNA follows: TGTGCCAGCAGCCCTCCGGGACAGAAAGAGCAGTACTTC. It codes for CASSPPGQKEQYF.

This clonotype showed up many times. The chain links TRBV2 to TRBJ2-7, with 11 bases identical to TRBD2. Looked up from germline, CDR1 is SNHLY and CDR2 is FYNNEI. Trimming took 8 bases from V and 9 from J; bases not matched to a gene: 18. This CDR3 comprises 16 residues. For the CDR3, the DNA is TGTGCCAGCGGAGGGGCTAGCGGGGGGTTTACCCACGGGCAGTACTTC. The encoded protein is CASGGASGGFTHGQYF.

The CDR3 DNA reads TGTGCCAGCGGCCCCGGGCTACCCACCTACGAGCAGTACTTC. It yields the protein CASGPGLPTYEQYF. V is TRBV5-6 and J is TRBJ2-7; D gene uncertain. V lost 7 bases and J lost 2, with 16 bases in between. CDR1 and CDR2 (germline): SGHDT, YYEEEE. The length of the CDR3 is 14 residues.

In its sample, this clonotype was seen many times. The chain couples TRBV7-9 to TRBJ2-2, with 7 bases lining up with TRBD1. CDR3 length: 12 residues. Germline V gene data show CDR1 as SEHNR and CDR2 as FQNEAQ (reference sequence). J lost 4 bases, V lost 10 bases, and 3 bases had no gene match. This CDR3 reads CATRGSTGELFF. CDR3 sequence (DNA): TGTGCCACCAGGGGGTCCACCGGGGAGCTGTTTTTT.

This clonotype was counted ten times or more. The gene calls are TRBV6-2 or TRBV6-3 and TRBJ2-1, with 8 bases identical to TRBD2. Losses at the gene ends were 4 bases for V and 8 bases for J; bases not matched to a gene: 7. This CDR3 region has 14 residues. Germline CDR1 and CDR2: MNHEY and SVGEGT. The CDR3 bases are TGTGCCAGCAGTTTAGCGGGCGGGGGGTATGAGCAGTTCTTC. Translation: CASSLAGGGYEQFF.

The gene calls are TRBV7-6 and TRBJ2-7, with 7 bases identical to TRBD1. This CDR3 has 14 residues. Trimming cost V 4 bases and J 0 bases; bases outside gene matches: 3. Germline CDR1 and CDR2: SGHVS and FNYEAQ. CDR3 nucleotides: TGTGCCAGCAGCTCCGGGACAGTCTCCTACGAGCAGTACTTC. Its protein is CASSSGTVSYEQYF.

This clonotype came up many times. This chain connects TRBV3-1 to TRBJ2-5; D may correspond to TRBD1 or TRBD2 (5 bases each). The CDR3 is 14 residues long. The V end was cut by 4 bases, the J end by 2 bases, with 11 bases between. CDR1 LGHDT and CDR2 YNNKEL come from the germline V gene (reference sequence). This CDR3 is CASSLGTVQETQYF. CDR3 DNA sequence: TGTGCCAGCAGCCTGGGGACGGTTCAAGAGACCCAGTACTTC.

This clonotype was detected ten times or more. CDR3 sequence (DNA): TGCGCCAGCAGCCGAAGGACTAGCGGTTCCGCAGATACGCAGTATTTT. Protein product: CASSRRTSGSADTQYF. V is TRBV4-3 and J is TRBJ2-3, with 10 bases identical to TRBD2. The ends lost 4 bases at V and 4 bases at J; junction bases unmatched: 8. CDR1 is LGHNA, CDR2 YSLEER, per germline. This CDR3 is 16 amino acids long.